The rows below give T cell receptor beta chains drawn from one sample of a study of T cell repertoires in cytomegalovirus infection. In TCRdb, the reads were re-called with MiXCR into one record per CDR3 protein. The sample holds approximately 500,000 distinct CDR3 sequences; 16% are singletons and the top ten take 24%. The material sequenced was CD8+ T cells from PBMCs. Every receptor here comes from a human donor in good health (CMV status not recorded). Some clones in this sample may be carry-over from other donors' samples. Each CDR3 is given with its conserved first and last residue.

v_gene	j_gene	CDR3aa
TRBV3-1	TRBJ2-1	CASSPGIANEQFF
TRBV12-3/TRBV12-4	TRBJ2-1	CASSTSGRTYNEQFF
TRBV6-1	TRBJ1-1	CASRRQGTNTEAFF
TRBV7-8	TRBJ2-1	CASSLLSDEQFF
TRBV5-6	TRBJ1-5	CASSHGQGVGQPQHF
TRBV11-2	TRBJ2-4	CASSSGEATFQYF
TRBV7-2	TRBJ2-7	CASSLQDRTAYEQYF
TRBV27	TRBJ1-2	CASSFSRGTFGGYTF
TRBV5-6	TRBJ2-5	CASSQTGIEETQYF
TRBV12-3/TRBV12-4	TRBJ1-5	CASSLGGNNQPQHF
TRBV7-3	TRBJ2-2	CASSLNPGLNTGELFF
TRBV30	TRBJ1-1	CAWMDRSTEAFF
TRBV2	TRBJ1-2	CALPGGQNPYGYTF
TRBV20-1	TRBJ2-1	CSARDEDQRSYNEQFF
TRBV27	TRBJ2-7	CASSLQREGSYEQYF
TRBV29-1	TRBJ2-3	CSHTSGGKYF
TRBV6-2/TRBV6-3	TRBJ2-1	CASEGDYGFDEQFF
TRBV27	TRBJ1-4	CASQQTGTVNEKLFF
TRBV7-2	TRBJ2-1	CASSPPWTEFYNEQFF
TRBV7-2	TRBJ1-2	CASLGDVTPTGLGSGYTF
TRBV5-1	TRBJ2-7	CASSLEAGRPSRYF
TRBV5-1	TRBJ2-1	CASSLLSRGGGGSSPQFF
TRBV9	TRBJ1-1	CASSEPLDPEDTEAFF
TRBV7-9	TRBJ2-5	CASSARQGRVETQYF
TRBV30	TRBJ2-7	CAWSVRAGSDEQYF
TRBV19	TRBJ2-1	CAAGLAGVNEQFF
TRBV7-9	TRBJ1-2	CASSLAREVRNYGYTF
TRBV24-1	TRBJ2-3	CATSDLLRGSGTDTQYF
TRBV12-3/TRBV12-4	TRBJ2-3	CASSPPVGQWGLDTQYF
TRBV20-1	TRBJ2-7	CSARALAGDWYEQYF
TRBV9	TRBJ2-7	CASSVDGRPYEQYF
TRBV7-3	TRBJ1-2	CASSSQRGGYGYTF
TRBV10-2	TRBJ1-1	CASSDWGGNTEAFF
TRBV6-5	TRBJ1-4	CASSYGRGGEKLFF
TRBV7-6	TRBJ2-1	CASSPREAGVGEQFF
TRBV12-3/TRBV12-4	TRBJ2-7	CASSPREVGSLGYEQYF
TRBV27	TRBJ2-2	CASSFRGNGELFF
TRBV5-6	TRBJ2-5	CASSLDLTSGGTQETQYF
TRBV9	TRBJ2-2	CASSPESGELFF
TRBV20-1	TRBJ1-6	CSASPGQGLITPLHF
TRBV7-9	TRBJ2-1	CASSLPTENEQFF
TRBV28	TRBJ2-3	CASSLARTVSTDTQYF
TRBV7-9	TRBJ1-2	CASSLPGQGGAPNYGYTF
TRBV6-6	TRBJ1-1	CASSPDSLMNTEAFF
TRBV11-2	TRBJ2-2	CASSHRGPSNTGELFF
TRBV12-3/TRBV12-4	TRBJ2-7	CASSLSGRISYDQYF
TRBV28	TRBJ2-7	CASTLGTSGRYEQYF
TRBV28	TRBJ2-5	CASSFSLQETQYF
TRBV25-1	TRBJ2-2	CASRRAGDRTGELFF
TRBV5-6	TRBJ2-1	CASVPGASGGNYNEQFF
TRBV5-1	TRBJ2-5	CASSLEAGQGGETQYF
TRBV19	TRBJ2-2	CASSWDPFRSTGELFF
TRBV15	TRBJ1-2	CATSRAGRGNYGYTF
TRBV7-9	TRBJ1-1	CASISSLAMNTEAFF
TRBV28	TRBJ2-7	CASSLSYYEQYF
TRBV7-9	TRBJ2-3	CASMGDPADTQYF
TRBV5-1	TRBJ2-5	CASSSAGGVVETQYF